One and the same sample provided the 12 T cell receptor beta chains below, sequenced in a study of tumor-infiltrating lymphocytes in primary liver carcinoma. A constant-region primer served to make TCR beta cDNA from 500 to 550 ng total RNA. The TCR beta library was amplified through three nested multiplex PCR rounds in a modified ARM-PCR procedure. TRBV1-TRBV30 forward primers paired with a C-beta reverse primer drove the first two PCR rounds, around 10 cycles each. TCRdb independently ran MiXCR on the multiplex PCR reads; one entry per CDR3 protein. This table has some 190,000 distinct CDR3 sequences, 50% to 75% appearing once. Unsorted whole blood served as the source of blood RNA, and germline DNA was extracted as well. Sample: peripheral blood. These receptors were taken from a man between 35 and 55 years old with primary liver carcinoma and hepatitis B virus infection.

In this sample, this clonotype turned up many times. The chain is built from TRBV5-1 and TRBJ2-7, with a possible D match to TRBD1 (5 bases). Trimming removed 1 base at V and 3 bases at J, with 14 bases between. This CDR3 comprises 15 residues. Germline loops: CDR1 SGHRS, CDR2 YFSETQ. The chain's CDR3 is CASSLQSDSVYEQYF. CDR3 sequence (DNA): TGCGCCAGCAGCTTGCAGTCCGACAGTGTCTACGAGCAGTACTTC.

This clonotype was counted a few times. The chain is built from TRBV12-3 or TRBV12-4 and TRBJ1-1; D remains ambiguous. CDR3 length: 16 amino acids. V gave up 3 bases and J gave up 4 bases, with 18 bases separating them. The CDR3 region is CASSFGDTLSSTEAFF. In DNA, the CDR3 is TGTGCCAGCAGTTTCGGTGACACTTTATCTAGCACTGAAGCTTTCTTT.

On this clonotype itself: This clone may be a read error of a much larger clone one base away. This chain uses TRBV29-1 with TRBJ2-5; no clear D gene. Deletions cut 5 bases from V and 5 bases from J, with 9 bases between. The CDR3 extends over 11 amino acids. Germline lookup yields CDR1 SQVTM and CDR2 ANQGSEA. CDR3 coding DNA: TGCAGCGTTTATCGCAGCGAGACCCAGTACTTC. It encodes CSVYRSETQYF.

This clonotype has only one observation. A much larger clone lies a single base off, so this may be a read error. The CDR3 DNA is TGTGCCAGCAGCCGTGGACTAGCGGGAGGTAATCTTCCCTACAAGCAGTACTTC. Translating gives CASSRGLAGGNLPYKQYF. The chain links TRBV11-2 to TRBJ2-7; 14 bases align to TRBD2. Germline V gives CDR1 SGHAT, CDR2 FQNNGV. The length of the CDR3 is 18 residues.

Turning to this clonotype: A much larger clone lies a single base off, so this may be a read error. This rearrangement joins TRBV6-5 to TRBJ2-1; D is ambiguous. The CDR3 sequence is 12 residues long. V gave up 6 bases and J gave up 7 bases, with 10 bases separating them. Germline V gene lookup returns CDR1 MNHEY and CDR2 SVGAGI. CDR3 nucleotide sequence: TGTGCCAGCAGGGCGATTTCGAATGAGCAGTTCTTC. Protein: CASRAISNEQFF.

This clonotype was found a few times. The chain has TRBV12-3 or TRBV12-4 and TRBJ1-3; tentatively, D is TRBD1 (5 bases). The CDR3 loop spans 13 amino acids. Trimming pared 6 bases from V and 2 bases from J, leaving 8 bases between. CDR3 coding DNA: TGTGCCAGCAGAAGGGGTCCTGGAAACACCATATATTTT. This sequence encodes CASRRGPGNTIYF.

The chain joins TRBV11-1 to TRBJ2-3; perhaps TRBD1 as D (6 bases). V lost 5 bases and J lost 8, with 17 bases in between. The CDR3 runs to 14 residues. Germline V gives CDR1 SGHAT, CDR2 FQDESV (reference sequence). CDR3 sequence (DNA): TGTGCCAGCAGCCTGGACAGTGCCCGAGGTACGCAGTATTTT. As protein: CASSLDSARGTQYF.

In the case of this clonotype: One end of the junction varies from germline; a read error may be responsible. This CDR3 reads CDSTSDRGFPYEQYF. The CDR3 bases are TGTGACAGCACCTCGGACAGGGGGTTTCCCTACGAGCAGTACTTC. V is TRBV7-9 and J is TRBJ2-7; 10 positions agree with TRBD1. CDR3 size: 15 residues. CDR1 is SEHNR and CDR2 is FQNEAQ in the germline V gene (reference sequence).

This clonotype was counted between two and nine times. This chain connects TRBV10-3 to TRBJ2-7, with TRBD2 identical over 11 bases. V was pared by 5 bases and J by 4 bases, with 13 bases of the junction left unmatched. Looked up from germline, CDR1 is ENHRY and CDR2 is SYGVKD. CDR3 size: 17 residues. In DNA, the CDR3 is TGTGCCATCAGTATCACCCCGGGACTAGCGGAATCTTACGAGCAGTACTTC. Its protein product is CAISITPGLAESYEQYF.

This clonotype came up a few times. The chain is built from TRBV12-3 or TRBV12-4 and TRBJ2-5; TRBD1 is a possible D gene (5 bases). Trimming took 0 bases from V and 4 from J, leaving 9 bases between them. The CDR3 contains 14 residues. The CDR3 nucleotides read TGTGCCAGCAGTTTAGCCCGAGACAGAGAGACCCAGTACTTC. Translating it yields CASSLARDRETQYF.

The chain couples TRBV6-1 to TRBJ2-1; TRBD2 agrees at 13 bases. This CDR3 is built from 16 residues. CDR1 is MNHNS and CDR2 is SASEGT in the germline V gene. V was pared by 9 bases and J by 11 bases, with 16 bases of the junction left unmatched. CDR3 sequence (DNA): TGTGCCAGTAGCGCTAATCCCGGGACTAGCGGGGATAAGCAGTTCTTC. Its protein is CASSANPGTSGDKQFF.

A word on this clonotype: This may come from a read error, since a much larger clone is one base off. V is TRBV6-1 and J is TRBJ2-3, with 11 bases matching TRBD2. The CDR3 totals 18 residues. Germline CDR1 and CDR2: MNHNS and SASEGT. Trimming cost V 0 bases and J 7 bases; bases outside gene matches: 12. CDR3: CASSEATSGSLAAYTQYF. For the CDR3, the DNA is TGTGCCAGCAGTGAAGCTACTAGCGGGAGTCTTGCCGCATATACGCAGTATTTT.